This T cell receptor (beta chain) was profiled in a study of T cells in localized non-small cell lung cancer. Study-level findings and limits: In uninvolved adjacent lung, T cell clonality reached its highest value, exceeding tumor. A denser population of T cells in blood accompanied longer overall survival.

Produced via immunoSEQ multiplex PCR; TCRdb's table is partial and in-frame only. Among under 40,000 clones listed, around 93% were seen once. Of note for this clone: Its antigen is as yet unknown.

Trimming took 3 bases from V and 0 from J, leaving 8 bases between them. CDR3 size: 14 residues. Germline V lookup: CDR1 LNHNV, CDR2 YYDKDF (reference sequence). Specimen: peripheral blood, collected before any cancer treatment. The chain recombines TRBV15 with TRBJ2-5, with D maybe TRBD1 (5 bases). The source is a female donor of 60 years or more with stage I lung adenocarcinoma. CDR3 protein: CATSSSGYQETQYF. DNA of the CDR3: TGTGCCACCAGCAGCTCAGGGTACCAAGAGACCCAGTACTTC.